One and the same sample provided the 20 T cell receptor beta chains below, sequenced in a study of blood T cell repertoires in COVID-19 (dated by TCRdb to 2019 to 2021). The method behind the library was the immunoSEQ multiplex PCR assay. TCRdb took this table from immuneACCESS and kept in-frame rearrangements with V and J called. Such tables lack part of the clones; where checked against another copy, unresolved V genes explain under half of the gap, and the rest is unexplained. The sample table records tens of thousands of clones; approximately 85% of these occur just once. The ten biggest clones cover approximately 12% of the sample. The sequencing sample was made of peripheral blood. The receptors here all came from a human donor in a cohort sampled during active COVID-19.

The V call is TRBV2, the J call TRBJ2-5; D is unresolved. CDR3 size: 16 residues. Per germline, CDR1 SNHLY and CDR2 FYNNEI. V was trimmed by 1 base and J by 2 bases, leaving 14 bases between them. CDR3 residues: CASSEVLGASQETQYF. The CDR3 DNA is TGTGCCAGCAGTGAAGTCTTGGGCGCCTCGCAAGAGACCCAGTACTTC.

Of note for this clone: Other DNA sequences in the sample encode the same CDR3. The chain links TRBV6-5 to TRBJ1-3, with TRBD1 as a possible D gene (5 bases). The CDR3 sequence is 13 residues long. The germline CDR1 and CDR2 sequences are MNHEY and SVGAGI. V lost 8 bases and J 2 bases, leaving 10 bases between the germline ends. CDR3 coding DNA: TGTGCCAGCCGGAGGGGTGCTGGAAACACCATATATTTT. Translated: CASRRGAGNTIYF.

This chain uses TRBV7-2 with TRBJ2-7; 8 bases align to TRBD1. V lost 5 bases and J lost 3; bases outside the gene matches: 9. CDR1 is SGHTA and CDR2 is FQGNSA in the germline V gene. This CDR3 is built from 15 residues. CDR3 sequence: CASSPRSGGFYEQYF. In DNA form, the CDR3 reads TGTGCCAGCAGCCCCAGGTCAGGGGGCTTCTACGAGCAGTACTTC.

DNA for the CDR3: TGCGCCAGCAGCCAGGTCCTATCGGGCGAGCAGTACTTC. Translation: CASSQVLSGEQYF. The V call is TRBV4-3, the J call TRBJ2-7, with D uncertain. Looked up from germline, CDR1 is LGHNA and CDR2 is YSLEER. This CDR3 contains 13 residues. V lost 3 bases, J lost 6 bases, and 12 bases lay in between.

This clone has a single count. The rearrangement uses TRBV27 and TRBJ1-4, with TRBD1 matching over 8 bases. The CDR3 has 19 amino acids. J lost 8 bases, V lost 3 bases, and 20 bases had no gene match. The V gene's germline CDR1 is MNHEY and CDR2 SMNVEV (reference sequence). The CDR3 bases are TGTGCCAGCAGTTTCTCCAGACGTAAGACAGGGGAGGGGGACGAAAAACTGTTTTTT. Protein: CASSFSRRKTGEGDEKLFF.

The rearrangement uses TRBV2 and TRBJ2-7, with D maybe TRBD2 (6 bases). The V gene's germline CDR1 is SNHLY and CDR2 FYNNEI. The V end was cut by 2 bases, the J end by 6 bases, with 11 bases between. The CDR3 sequence is 13 residues long. The CDR3 is CASSERLGGEQYF. The CDR3 DNA reads as TGTGCCAGCAGTGAACGACTAGGAGGCGAGCAGTACTTC.

This chain links TRBV5-5 with TRBJ2-3; D is unresolved. This CDR3 comprises 15 residues. In germline, CDR1 is SGHKS, CDR2 YYEKEE (reference sequence). V was pared by 0 bases and J by 6 bases, with 14 bases between. The CDR3: CASSLEHLRWDTQYF. The CDR3 coding sequence is TGTGCCAGCAGCTTGGAGCACCTGCGGTGGGATACGCAGTATTTT.

The chain uses TRBV5-1 and TRBJ2-5, with D possibly matching TRBD2 (6 bases). CDR1 is SGHRS, CDR2 YFSETQ, per germline. The CDR3 contains 15 residues. Trimming took 3 bases from V and 2 from J, leaving 14 bases between them. The CDR3 DNA sequence: TGCGCCAGCAGCTGGGTCGGGACTCGGCAAGAGACCCAGTACTTC. It specifies CASSWVGTRQETQYF.

The chain joins TRBV11-3 to TRBJ2-1, with a possible D match to TRBD2 (6 bases). The CDR3 is 15 residues long. Germline loops: CDR1 SGHNT, CDR2 YENEEA. The germline V and J ends were trimmed by 5 bases and 9 bases, with 20 bases remaining between them. CDR3 nucleotides: TGTGCCAGCAGCATCTCCCGGGGGATGGGGGGTGAGCAGTTCTTC. This translates into CASSISRGMGGEQFF. Full variable domain (remainder filled in from reference TRBV11-3 and TRBJ2-1): EAGVVQSPRYKIIEKKQPVAFWCNPISGHNTLYWYLQNLGQGPELLIRYENEEAVDDSQLPKDRFSAERLKGVDSTLKIQPAELGDSAVYLCASSISRGMGGEQFFGPGTRLTVL.

The rearrangement joins TRBV6-2 or TRBV6-3 to TRBJ1-1; D unclear. CDR1 is MNHEY and CDR2 is SVGEGT in the germline V gene. Trimming cost V 4 bases and J 1 base, with 7 bases left between them. This CDR3 has 13 amino acids. CDR3 in amino acids: CASSFRQNTEAFF. The DNA for the CDR3 is TGTGCCAGCAGTTTTCGACAGAACACTGAAGCTTTCTTT.

The table lists this clone with a count of one. V is TRBV6-5 and J is TRBJ2-1; 8 bases are shared with TRBD2. J lost 2 bases, V lost 4 bases, and 4 bases had no gene match. The CDR3 extends over 15 amino acids. Germline V gene lookup returns CDR1 MNHEY and CDR2 SVGAGI. The CDR3 DNA reads TGTGCCAGCAGTTTAAGACTAGCGCCCTACAATGAGCAGTTCTTC. Translated, it gives CASSLRLAPYNEQFF.

This chain links TRBV5-1 with TRBJ2-3; a weak D match, TRBD1 (7 bases). Looked up from germline, CDR1 is SGHRS and CDR2 is YFSETQ. The V end was cut by 5 bases, the J end by 0 bases, with 13 bases between. CDR3 length equals 15 residues. The CDR3 loop is CASRGGTASTDTQYF. The CDR3 DNA reads TGCGCCAGCAGAGGGGGGACAGCTAGCACAGATACGCAGTATTTT.

The count of this clone is one. V usage is TRBV6-2 or TRBV6-3 and J usage is TRBJ2-2, with a tentative D call TRBD2 (5 bases). The CDR3 length is 13 residues. Germline-derived CDR1 and CDR2 are MNHEY and SVGEGT. V was pared by 2 bases and J by 4 bases, with 5 bases between. The CDR3 DNA sequence: TGTGCCAGCAGTTACCGGGGCACCGGGGAGCTGTTTTTT. Amino acids: CASSYRGTGELFF.

The rearrangement joins TRBV6-4 to TRBJ1-4, with 9 bases aligning to TRBD1. V was clipped by 2 bases and J by 6 bases; unmatched bases: 13. Germline V gene lookup returns CDR1 MRHNA and CDR2 SNTAGT. The CDR3 consists of 18 residues. For the CDR3, the DNA is TGTGCCAGCAGTGACAACGAAATAGACAGGGGGAGAGATGAAAAACTGTTTTTT. Its protein is CASSDNEIDRGRDEKLFF.

This chain uses TRBV10-3 with TRBJ2-3, with 16 bases lining up with TRBD2. This CDR3 is built from 18 residues. J gave up 2 bases and V 4 bases, and 6 bases lay outside the gene matches. CDR1 and CDR2 (germline): ENHRY, SYGVKD. CDR3 nucleotide sequence: TGTGCCATCAGTGTCTTCGGGACTAGCGGGAGGGCCACAGATACGCAGTATTTT. Translated, it gives CAISVFGTSGRATDTQYF.

The rearrangement joins TRBV30 to TRBJ2-3, with TRBD2 matching 7 bases. V trimming: 1 base; J trimming: 0 bases; junction bases outside the gene matches: 4. CDR1 and CDR2 from the germline V gene are GTSNPN and SVGIG (reference sequence). The CDR3 totals 15 residues. In nucleotides, the CDR3 is TGTGCCTGGAGTGGGGCTAGCGGTAGCACAGATACGCAGTATTTT. It codes for CAWSGASGSTDTQYF. Variable domain in full (rest from reference TRBV30 and TRBJ2-3): SQTIHQWPATLVQPVGSPLSLECTVEGTSNPNLYWYRQAAGRGLQLLFYSVGIGQISSEVPQNLSASRPQDRQFILSSKKLLLSDSGFYLCAWSGASGSTDTQYFGPGTRLTVL.

The chain is built from TRBV7-9 and TRBJ1-1; 8 bases are shared with TRBD1. The germline gives CDR1 SEHNR, CDR2 FQNEAQ (reference sequence). The CDR3 covers 15 residues. Trimming at V came to 8 bases and at J to 1 base, leaving 9 bases not matched to a gene. The CDR3 DNA reads as TGTGCCAGCCGCGGGCCGGGACAGGAGAACACTGAAGCTTTCTTT. It yields the protein CASRGPGQENTEAFF.

This chain links TRBV7-9 with TRBJ2-2; TRBD2 aligns across 9 bases. Germline V CDR1 and CDR2: SEHNR, FQNEAQ (reference sequence). This CDR3 is built from 18 residues. V was clipped by 7 bases and J by 5 bases; unmatched bases: 17. CDR3 DNA: TGTGCCAGCACCAATTTTCCGGGTAGCGGGAGAGGTACCGGGGAGCTGTTTTTT. This gives the protein CASTNFPGSGRGTGELFF.

The V call is TRBV11-2, the J call TRBJ2-3; tentatively, D is TRBD1 (5 bases). Trimming left V 1 base short and J 2 bases short, with 10 bases between. The CDR3 totals 15 residues. Germline V gives CDR1 SGHAT, CDR2 FQNNGV. CDR3 amino acids: CASSLVRRVTDTQYF. CDR3 nucleotides: TGTGCCAGCAGCTTAGTACGCAGGGTCACAGATACGCAGTATTTT.

CDR3 sequence reads: CASSYGQGIGYTF. CDR3 in DNA: TGTGCCAGCAGTTACGGGCAGGGGATAGGCTACACCTTC. This chain links TRBV6-5 with TRBJ1-2; the D gene is possibly TRBD1 (6 bases). Deletions cut 2 bases from V and 8 bases from J, with 12 bases between. From germline, CDR1 is MNHEY and CDR2 SVGAGI. The CDR3 spans 13 residues.